The T cell receptor beta chain under discussion was sequenced for a study of low-dose radiotherapy and immunotherapy resistance in tumors. TCR amplification ran 15 to 25 PCR cycles using constant-region and V-primer adapter primers. TCRdb fed the reads into MiXCR, producing one record per CDR3 protein. The sample holds about 50,000 distinct CDR3 sequences, about an eighth seen once. Documented time point: before trial treatment. Nivolumab, ipilimumab, aspirin, low-dose cyclophosphamide and low-dose radiotherapy were all administered to the donors. Eligibility required advanced solid tumors lacking tumor-infiltrating lymphocytes. This clonotype was recorded many times. Specimen: PBMCs, collected before treatment. The sequence was obtained from a female donor with ovarian cancer.

The DNA of the CDR3 is TGTGCCTGGAGTCCACCGACTAGTTTCTCCTACAATGAGCAGTTCTTC. It specifies CAWSPPTSFSYNEQFF. V is TRBV30 and J is TRBJ2-1; TRBD2 might be the D (6 bases). The CDR3 has 16 residues. Per germline, CDR1 GTSNPN and CDR2 SVGIG (reference sequence). Trimming removed 2 bases from V and 0 bases from J, with 14 bases in between. Filled out from reference TRBV30 and TRBJ2-1, the complete variable domain reads SQTIHQWPATLVQPVGSPLSLECTVEGTSNPNLYWYRQAAGRGLQLLFYSVGIGQISSEVPQNLSASRPQDRQFILSSKKLLLSDSGFYLCAWSPPTSFSYNEQFFGPGTRLTVL.